These 30 T cell receptor beta chains share one sample of origin, sequenced in a study of blood T cell repertoires in COVID-19. Generated by immunoSEQ multiplex PCR, the TCRdb table keeps only in-frame clones and is missing some. The sample consists of roughly 80,000 clones, around 79% of them appearing once. Sequenced input: peripheral blood. These receptors came from a man in his forties or fifties with acute or convalescent COVID-19.

V usage is TRBV30 and J usage is TRBJ2-7, with a weak D call TRBD2 (5 bases). CDR1 is GTSNPN and CDR2 is SVGIG in the germline V gene (reference sequence). Between the trimmed V and J ends, which lost 5 bases and 6 bases, there was a span of 11 bases. The CDR3 is 11 residues long. The CDR3 DNA is TGTGCCTGGGAATTGGGGAGCGAGCAGTACTTC. Translated, it gives CAWELGSEQYF.

Only one count was recorded for this clone. The V and J genes are TRBV6-5 and TRBJ2-7; D gene uncertain. Germline-derived CDR1 and CDR2 are MNHEY and SVGAGI. There are 13 residues in the CDR3. Trimming left V 2 bases short and J 2 bases short, with 7 bases between. Here the CDR3 DNA reads TGTGCCAGCAGTTACAACGGAGCCTACGAGCAGTACTTC. Its protein is CASSYNGAYEQYF.

The chain couples TRBV5-1 to TRBJ1-5; tentatively, D is TRBD1 (5 bases). The CDR3 runs to 14 residues. Trimming removed 4 bases from V and 0 bases from J, with 8 bases in between. The germline CDR1 and CDR2 sequences are SGHRS and YFSETQ. The chain's CDR3 is CASSQGSSNQPQHF. CDR3 coding DNA: TGCGCCAGCAGCCAGGGTTCTAGCAATCAGCCCCAGCATTTT.

J is TRBJ1-1 and V is TRBV5-4, with D possibly TRBD1 on 6 matching bases. Germline V gives CDR1 SGHNT, CDR2 YYREEE (reference sequence). The CDR3 is made up of 14 amino acids. Trimming shortened V by 4 bases and J by 1 base, and 11 bases separated the two germline ends. Written as DNA, the CDR3 is TGTGCCAGCAGCCTAAAACAGGGGAACACTGAAGCTTTCTTT. This sequence encodes CASSLKQGNTEAFF.

J is TRBJ2-3 and V is TRBV30, with 11 bases matching TRBD2. V gave up 0 bases and J gave up 5 bases; unmatched junction bases: 4. The CDR3 loop spans 15 amino acids. In germline, CDR1 is GTSNPN, CDR2 SVGIG (reference sequence). CDR3 nucleotides: TGTGCCTGGAGTGTTAGCGGGGGGGCCGGAGATACGCAGTATTTT. Residues: CAWSVSGGAGDTQYF.

The rearrangement uses TRBV28 and TRBJ1-2, with D hard to call. This CDR3 region has 13 residues. V lost 5 bases and J lost 2, with 9 bases in between. CDR1 is MDHEN, CDR2 SYDVKM, per germline. The CDR3 loop reads CASSRTGNYGYTF. The CDR3 DNA sequence: TGTGCCAGCAGTCGGACGGGGAACTATGGCTACACCTTC.

This sequence joins TRBV19 and TRBJ1-3; possibly TRBD1 for D (6 bases). The CDR3 is 14 amino acids. CDR1 is LNHDA, CDR2 SQIVND, per germline (reference sequence). Trimming took off 6 bases at V and 3 bases at J, with 12 bases between the two ends. The CDR3 DNA sequence: TGTGCCAGTAGGATCGGACAGTTTGGAAACACCATATATTTT. It codes for CASRIGQFGNTIYF.

The chain links TRBV27 to TRBJ1-5; a possible D gene is TRBD1 (5 bases). Deletions cut 2 bases from V and 3 bases from J, with 8 bases between. There are 14 residues in the CDR3. Germline V gene data show CDR1 as MNHEY and CDR2 as SMNVEV (reference sequence). The CDR3 DNA is TGTGCCAGCAGTTTAGACAGCCCCAATCAGCCCCAGCATTTT. Its translation: CASSLDSPNQPQHF.

This chain uses TRBV19 with TRBJ1-3; D not certain. The CDR3 covers 14 residues. V lost 6 bases and J 0 bases, leaving 9 bases between the germline ends. Germline CDR1 LNHDA, CDR2 SQIVND (reference sequence). CDR3 amino acids: CASSLGHSGNTIYF. CDR3 DNA: TGTGCCAGTAGCCTGGGCCACTCTGGAAACACCATATATTTT.

The rearrangement joins TRBV5-1 to TRBJ2-5; TRBD1 matches at 7 bases. Trimming took 3 bases from V and 2 from J; bases not matched to a gene: 4. In germline, CDR1 is SGHRS, CDR2 YFSETQ. The length of the CDR3 is 14 residues. CDR3: CASSWSGQQETQYF. Here the CDR3 DNA reads TGCGCCAGCAGCTGGTCGGGACAGCAAGAGACCCAGTACTTC.

This chain joins TRBV5-4 and TRBJ1-1; 8 bases line up with TRBD1. CDR1 and CDR2 (germline): SGHNT, YYREEE (reference sequence). This CDR3 has 15 amino acids. V shed 0 bases and J 1 base; nucleotides not matched to a gene: 2. The DNA of the CDR3 is TGTGCCAGCAGCTTGGAGACAGGGGAGAACACTGAAGCTTTCTTT. Protein: CASSLETGENTEAFF.

The chain carries TRBV11-2 and TRBJ2-7; 7 bases fit TRBD1. Germline CDR1 SGHAT, CDR2 FQNNGV. V shed 5 bases, J shed 2 bases, and the junction held 15 bases outside the gene matches. This CDR3 has 17 residues. In DNA, the CDR3 is TGTGCCAGCAGCCCCCTCCGTAGGGGACAGAAAGCCTACGAGCAGTACTTC. Its translation is CASSPLRRGQKAYEQYF.

The rearrangement uses TRBV28 and TRBJ2-1; weak D call: TRBD1 (5 bases). Germline lookup yields CDR1 MDHEN and CDR2 SYDVKM. This CDR3 spans 17 amino acids. Trimming cost V 4 bases and J 6 bases, with 22 bases left between them. The CDR3 bases are TGTGCCAGCAGTTACCGCCTCGGCAGGGTGGTGACCAATGAGCAGTTCTTC. This translates into CASSYRLGRVVTNEQFF. Full variable domain (missing parts from reference TRBV28 and TRBJ2-1): DVKVTQSSRYLVKRTGEKVFLECVQDMDHENMFWYRQDPGLGLRLIYFSYDVKMKEKGDIPEGYSVSREKKERFSLILESASTNQTSMYLCASSYRLGRVVTNEQFFGPGTRLTVL.

This chain uses TRBV14 with TRBJ1-4; possibly TRBD1 for D (6 bases). V was cut by 5 bases and J by 2 bases, with 12 bases left in between. Per germline, CDR1 SGHDN and CDR2 FVKESK. The CDR3 length is 15 residues. Here the CDR3 reads CASSNRVQTNEKLFF. The CDR3, as DNA: TGTGCCAGCAGCAACAGGGTACAGACTAATGAAAAACTGTTTTTT.

CDR3 DNA sequence: TGCGCCAGCGGGGACAGGGTGGTAGCCTACGAGCAGTACTTC. It is translated as CASGDRVVAYEQYF. The chain has TRBV10-1 and TRBJ2-7; TRBD1 agrees at 9 bases. Germline CDR1 WNHNN, CDR2 SYGVQD (reference sequence). The CDR3 runs to 14 residues. V was pared by 8 bases and J by 2 bases, with 7 bases of the junction left unmatched.

This sequence joins TRBV10-3 and TRBJ1-2; 8 bases align to TRBD1. J gave up 7 bases and V 2 bases, and 6 bases lay outside the gene matches. Germline lookup yields CDR1 ENHRY and CDR2 SYGVKD. This CDR3 is 14 amino acids long. The CDR3 bases are TGTGCCATCAGTGAGACAGGGGGGAGCTTTGGCTACACCTTC. It is translated as CAISETGGSFGYTF.

The J gene is TRBJ2-2, the V gene TRBV11-2, with D perhaps TRBD2 (5 bases). This CDR3 region has 16 residues. Germline values: CDR1 SGHAT, CDR2 FQNNGV. Deletions cut 3 bases from V and 1 base from J, with 12 bases between. In nucleotides, the CDR3 is TGTGCCAGCAGCTTCCTGAGAGGAGGGAACACCGGGGAGCTGTTTTTT. It translates to CASSFLRGGNTGELFF.

The chain recombines TRBV5-4 with TRBJ1-2, with 9 bases lining up with TRBD1. CDR3 length: 14 residues. The trim removed 3 bases at V and 8 bases at J, leaving 8 bases unmatched. Germline-derived CDR1 and CDR2 are SGHNT and YYREEE (reference sequence). Here the CDR3 reads CASSSRDRVGGYTF. Here the CDR3 DNA reads TGTGCCAGCAGCTCACGGGACAGGGTGGGGGGCTACACCTTC.

The chain combines TRBV9 with TRBJ1-6; D gene ambiguous. This CDR3 is 13 amino acids long. Germline V gene lookup returns CDR1 SGDLS and CDR2 YYNGEE. Trimming cost V 0 bases and J 9 bases, with 7 bases left between them. The DNA of the CDR3 is TGTGCCAGCAGCGTAGCGCGGGGTTCACCCCTCCACTTT. This codes for CASSVARGSPLHF.

The chain links TRBV7-2 to TRBJ2-1, with a possible D match to TRBD1 (5 bases). V was clipped by 1 base and J by 11 bases, with 12 bases between them. The V gene's germline CDR1 is SGHTA and CDR2 FQGNSA. The CDR3 sequence is 13 residues long. The CDR3 coding sequence is TGTGCCAGCAGCTTAGGGGGCCCGACAAAGCAGTTCTTC. Amino acids: CASSLGGPTKQFF.

The chain recombines TRBV4-3 with TRBJ2-3, with D perhaps matching TRBD2 (5 bases). Germline CDR1 LGHNA, CDR2 YSLEER. V lost 7 bases and J 0 bases, leaving 20 bases between the germline ends. This CDR3 is built from 17 residues. CDR3 protein: CASTNNPASSSTDTQYF. DNA for the CDR3: TGCGCCAGCACCAACAACCCGGCTAGCTCGAGCACAGATACGCAGTATTTT.

The gene calls are TRBV7-2 and TRBJ2-7; 12 nucleotides line up with TRBD2. Germline-derived CDR1 and CDR2 are SGHTA and FQGNSA. The CDR3 extends over 16 amino acids. V gave up 0 bases and J gave up 4 bases; unmatched junction bases: 4. CDR3 sequence: CASSLALAGGSYEQYF. The CDR3 DNA reads TGTGCCAGCAGCTTAGCACTAGCGGGGGGCTCATACGAGCAGTACTTC.

The chain couples TRBV16 to TRBJ1-6; D remains unclear. The CDR3 extends over 14 amino acids. Germline values: CDR1 KGHSY, CDR2 FQNENV. V was trimmed by 6 bases and J by 9 bases, leaving 15 bases between them. Here the CDR3 DNA reads TGTGCCAGCAGAGGTTTGGAGCGGGGTTCACCCCTCCACTTT. It is translated as CASRGLERGSPLHF.

The chain has TRBV5-1 and TRBJ2-3; 10 bases line up with TRBD1. The trim removed 0 bases at V and 4 bases at J, leaving 5 bases unmatched. CDR3 size: 16 residues. Germline V gene sequence: CDR1 SGHRS, CDR2 YFSETQ. DNA of the CDR3: TGCGCCAGCAGCTTGGAGGGGACAGGGGTTGCAGATACGCAGTATTTT. Protein: CASSLEGTGVADTQYF.

The V and J genes are TRBV9 and TRBJ2-5, with D possibly TRBD1 on 5 matching bases. Germline CDR1 and CDR2: SGDLS and YYNGEE. This CDR3 is 15 amino acids long. V was cut by 0 bases and J by 4 bases, with 13 bases left in between. The CDR3 reads CASSVDQGRGETQYF. CDR3 DNA: TGTGCCAGCAGCGTAGACCAGGGAAGGGGAGAGACCCAGTACTTC.

The rearrangement links TRBV21-1 to TRBJ2-7; TRBD2 is the table's D call and was not checked against the DNA. TRBV21-1 corresponds to a pseudogene. The CDR3 is made up of 16 amino acids. The CDR3 DNA reads as TGTGCCAGCAGCAAAGGTGGGACTAGCGGGAGATACGAGCAGTACTTC. Residues: CASSKGGTSGRYEQYF.

The sample holds a few counts of this clone. CDR3 sequence: CASGPGDTQYF. The DNA for the CDR3 is TGTGCCAGCGGCCCCGGGGATACGCAGTATTTT. The chain joins TRBV6-5 to TRBJ2-3; no definite D call. The CDR3 consists of 11 residues. Trimming shortened V by 8 bases and J by 6 bases, and 9 bases separated the two germline ends. In germline, CDR1 is MNHEY, CDR2 SVGAGI.

This chain links TRBV7-2 with TRBJ1-3, with no clear D. Germline-derived CDR1 and CDR2 are SGHTA and FQGNSA. The CDR3 runs 14 residues. The ends were cut back, 1 base at V and 0 bases at J, with 4 bases in the middle. The CDR3 DNA reads TGTGCCAGCAGCTTAGGAGTCTCTGGAAACACCATATATTTT. Translation: CASSLGVSGNTIYF.

The chain combines TRBV6-5 with TRBJ1-5; no firm D call. V was shortened by 2 bases and J by 0 bases, with 8 bases between the two germline ends. Per germline, CDR1 MNHEY and CDR2 SVGAGI. CDR3 length: 15 amino acids. CDR3 loop: CASSYLQPSNQPQHF. In DNA, the CDR3 is TGTGCCAGCAGTTACCTACAGCCTAGCAATCAGCCCCAGCATTTT.

The chain is built from TRBV4-1 and TRBJ2-7, with 7 nucleotides matching TRBD2. Germline V gives CDR1 MGHRA, CDR2 YSYEKL. J lost 7 bases, V lost 0 bases, and 15 bases had no gene match. CDR3 length: 17 amino acids. The CDR3 loop is CASSQDLADRLAGEQYF. Here the CDR3 DNA reads TGCGCCAGCAGCCAAGATCTAGCGGATCGATTGGCGGGAGAGCAGTACTTC.